This TCR beta chain was captured by sequencing in a study of T cell responses to AZD1222 COVID-19 vaccine. Unmatched junction bases numbered 5, after V lost 0 bases and J lost 3 bases. The germline V gene has CDR1 SGHRS and CDR2 YFSETQ. The CDR3 has 16 amino acids. About this clone itself: The antigen is unknown.

Study-level points and caveats: Nearly half of spike-specific TCRs reportedly target variant regions that are unmutated in the B.1.351 and B.1.1.7 variants.

Only in-frame clones appear in the TCRdb table, and some are missing; sequencing was by immunoSEQ multiplex PCR. The sample yields 150,000 to 200,000 clones, around 94% seen once. The origin of this receptor is an adult who received the AZD1222 COVID-19 vaccine. The sequences come from peripheral blood, collected 28 days after the second AZD1222 dose. The V gene is TRBV5-1, the J gene TRBJ2-1; 8 nucleotides line up with TRBD2. This CDR3 reads CASSLDLAGFYNEQFF. The CDR3 nucleotides read TGCGCCAGCAGCTTGGACCTAGCGGGCTTCTACAATGAGCAGTTCTTC.